The 17 T cell receptor beta chains listed next were all sequenced from one sample in a study of T cell responses to AZD1222 COVID-19 vaccine. Produced via immunoSEQ multiplex PCR; TCRdb's table is partial and in-frame only. The sample lists 100,000 to 150,000 clones; about 87% were seen once. The sample consisted of peripheral blood, taken on day 0 of AZD1222 vaccination. These receptors were collected from an adult in good health.

The chain couples TRBV9 to TRBJ2-3; TRBD2 matches 14 bases. This CDR3 is built from 17 residues. J gave up 5 bases and V 2 bases, and 7 bases lay outside the gene matches. Germline V gene data show CDR1 as SGDLS and CDR2 as YYNGEE. The DNA for the CDR3 is TGTGCCAGCAGCGTCACGACTAGCGGGGGGGCGAGAGATACGCAGTATTTT. It translates to CASSVTTSGGARDTQYF. The full variable domain, with the rest looked up from reference TRBV9 and TRBJ2-3, is DSGVTQTPKHLITATGQRVTLRCSPRSGDLSVYWYQQSLDQGLQFLIQYYNGEERAKGNILERFSAQQFPDLHSELNLSSLELGDSALYFCASSVTTSGGARDTQYFGPGTRLTVL.

The chain carries TRBV10-2 and TRBJ1-4; no clear D gene. Germline V gene data show CDR1 as WSHSY and CDR2 as SAAADI. The CDR3 covers 16 residues. With 7 bases removed from V and 0 bases from J, the gap between germline ends came to 15 bases. As DNA, the CDR3 is TGCGCCAGCAAGGACCTGGCGAGTGCAACTAATGAAAAACTGTTTTTT. Its translation: CASKDLASATNEKLFF.

The rearrangement links TRBV18 to TRBJ2-5; 10 bases agree with TRBD1. Germline V CDR1 and CDR2: KGHSH, LQKENI. This CDR3 region has 16 residues. V was pared by 0 bases and J by 1 base, with 2 bases of the junction left unmatched. CDR3 region: CASSPPGQGLQETQYF. Written as DNA, the CDR3 is TGTGCCAGCTCACCACCGGGACAGGGGCTCCAAGAGACCCAGTACTTC.

The CDR3 protein is CASSLGYLEAFF. CDR3 in DNA: TGTGCCAGCAGCCTCGGGTACTTGGAAGCTTTCTTT. V gene TRBV7-2 combines with J gene TRBJ1-1; D not resolved. V lost 5 bases, J lost 8 bases, and 12 bases lay in between. Germline-derived CDR1 and CDR2 are SGHTA and FQGNSA. The CDR3 contains 12 residues. The full variable domain, in which reference TRBV7-2 and TRBJ1-1 provide the parts outside the CDR3, is GAGVSQSPSNKVTEKGKDVELRCDPISGHTALYWYRQSLGQGLEFLIYFQGNSAPDKSGLPSDRFSAERTGGSVSTLTIQRTQQEDSAVYLCASSLGYLEAFFGQGTRLTVV.

This chain uses TRBV4-2 with TRBJ2-3; no reliable D call. Germline-derived CDR1 and CDR2 are LGHNA and YNFKEQ. There are 15 residues in the CDR3. The V and J ends lost 1 base and 0 bases respectively, with 8 bases between them. CDR3 DNA sequence: TGTGCCAGCAGCCAAGGGGTTCAGAGCACAGATACGCAGTATTTT. The encoded protein is CASSQGVQSTDTQYF.

DNA for the CDR3: TGTGCCACCAAAAGGGGACAGGAGAGCAATCAGCCCCAGCATTTT. Its protein is CATKRGQESNQPQHF. The chain joins TRBV6-5 to TRBJ1-5; 8 nucleotides match TRBD1. CDR1 is MNHEY and CDR2 is SVGAGI in the germline V gene. J gave up 1 base and V 10 bases, and 9 bases lay outside the gene matches. The CDR3 has 15 residues.

This sequence joins TRBV27 and TRBJ1-2; TRBD1 matches 9 bases. CDR3 length: 14 residues. The germline gives CDR1 MNHEY, CDR2 SMNVEV (reference sequence). V was pared by 6 bases and J by 9 bases, with 11 bases of the junction left unmatched. CDR3 bases: TGTGCCAGCAGCCCCAGCGGGACAGGGAGAAGCTACACCTTC. It translates to CASSPSGTGRSYTF.

The rearrangement joins TRBV10-3 to TRBJ2-3; tentatively, D is TRBD2 (6 bases). With 6 bases removed from V and 1 base from J, the gap between germline ends came to 11 bases. Looked up from germline, CDR1 is ENHRY and CDR2 is SYGVKD. The CDR3 spans 14 residues. This CDR3 is CAISRGEGTDTQYF. The CDR3 bases are TGTGCCATCAGCCGAGGGGAGGGCACAGATACGCAGTATTTT.

The chain couples TRBV2 to TRBJ1-1; D call uncertain. Germline V gene data show CDR1 as SNHLY and CDR2 as FYNNEI. The CDR3 length is 11 residues. Trimming left V 7 bases short and J 6 bases short, with 9 bases between. The CDR3 DNA follows: TGTGCCAGCACCCTTAAGGCTGAAGCTTTCTTT. The encoded protein is CASTLKAEAFF.

V gene TRBV4-3 combines with J gene TRBJ1-2; TRBD1 might be the D (5 bases). There are 15 residues in the CDR3. V was pared by 4 bases and J by 6 bases, with 18 bases between. Germline CDR1 and CDR2: LGHNA and YSLEER. The CDR3 here is CASSLDRTTGHGYTF. The CDR3 coding sequence is TGCGCCAGCAGCCTAGACCGGACAACAGGTCATGGCTACACCTTC.

The chain recombines TRBV7-9 with TRBJ1-1; D is unresolved. This CDR3 is 13 amino acids long. V lost 3 bases, J lost 1 base, and 6 bases lay in between. Germline V gene data show CDR1 as SEHNR and CDR2 as FQNEAQ (reference sequence). The chain's CDR3 is CASSFEENTEAFF. In DNA, the CDR3 is TGTGCCAGCAGCTTTGAGGAGAACACTGAAGCTTTCTTT.

This chain uses TRBV19 with TRBJ1-1; D is perhaps TRBD1 (5 bases). CDR3 length equals 13 residues. Trimming stripped 5 bases from V and 0 bases from J, with 7 bases between. CDR1 LNHDA and CDR2 SQIVND come from the germline V gene (reference sequence). In DNA, the CDR3 is TGTGCCAGTAGTGGGGCCCTGAACACTGAAGCTTTCTTT. This sequence encodes CASSGALNTEAFF.

This sequence joins TRBV5-4 and TRBJ2-5, with 8 bases identical to TRBD1. This CDR3 region has 11 residues. V shed 10 bases and J 7 bases; nucleotides not matched to a gene: 6. CDR1 and CDR2 (germline): SGHNT, YYREEE (reference sequence). The CDR3 coding sequence is TGTGCCGTGGACAGGGCAGGGACCCAGTACTTC. As protein: CAVDRAGTQYF.

This clone was observed a single time. This chain joins TRBV19 and TRBJ2-3; D remains ambiguous. With 3 bases removed from V and 2 bases from J, the gap between germline ends came to 12 bases. Germline loops: CDR1 LNHDA, CDR2 SQIVND (reference sequence). The CDR3 runs 15 residues. The CDR3 spells CASSIASISTDTQYF. In nucleotides, the CDR3 is TGTGCCAGTAGTATTGCCTCCATATCCACAGATACGCAGTATTTT.

J is TRBJ1-4 and V is TRBV5-5; D is uncertain. V lost 1 base and J 6 bases, leaving 10 bases between the germline ends. The germline gives CDR1 SGHKS, CDR2 YYEKEE (reference sequence). This CDR3 region has 14 residues. As DNA, the CDR3 is TGTGCCAGCAGCTTGAGCGACGGTTATGAAAAACTGTTTTTT. This encodes CASSLSDGYEKLFF.

This CDR3 is CASSFGGGGTEAFF. The CDR3 nucleotides are TGTGCCAGTAGCTTTGGTGGGGGCGGCACTGAAGCTTTCTTT. The gene calls are TRBV19 and TRBJ1-1; a weak D match, TRBD1 (6 bases). Per germline, CDR1 LNHDA and CDR2 SQIVND (reference sequence). V was cut by 6 bases and J by 4 bases, with 15 bases left in between. CDR3 size: 14 residues.

Points on this clone: The sample carries other DNA sequences with the same CDR3. This chain links TRBV20-1 with TRBJ1-1, with unresolved D. The CDR3 is 11 residues long. The V gene lost 1 base and the J gene lost 5 bases, with 5 bases spanning the gap. CDR1 and CDR2 (germline): DFQATT, SNEGSKA (reference sequence). For the CDR3, the DNA is TGCAGTGCTAGAGGAGGGACTGAAGCTTTCTTT. Translated, it gives CSARGGTEAFF.